The source of this T cell receptor (beta chain) is a study of cytomegalovirus exposure and HLA in healthy donors. For the study at large: Earlier work reported around 110 million unique TCR beta sequences from 150 million to 200 million T cells.

PCR employed 60 Vbeta and 13 Jbeta primers. The repertoire was sequenced with immunoSEQ multiplex PCR; TCRdb's copy has only in-frame clones and lacks some. The data contain approximately 150,000 clones, nearly 70% of them singletons. General study points: Several of the most significant clusters were apparently associated with common viral pathogens in a later analysis. Reportedly, fewer N-insertions than the roughly 700-donor mean appeared in an Asian-associated ancestry cluster in a later analysis.

The CDR3 is made up of 16 amino acids. With V trimmed by 6 bases and J by 1 base, 4 bases remained unmatched. Germline V gene lookup returns CDR1 MGHRA and CDR2 YSYEKL. Regarding this clone: Its cognate antigen is unknown.

V usage is TRBV4-1 and J usage is TRBJ2-5; 14 bases line up with TRBD2. Sequencing used PBMCs. This sequence was found in a man aged 30-40 years in good health and CMV-seropositive. CDR3 region: CASRPTSGRAQETQYF. The CDR3 bases are TGCGCCAGCAGACCGACTAGCGGGAGGGCCCAAGAGACCCAGTACTTC.